The present entry profiles one T cell receptor beta chain with its context. Antigen: not known. The data belong to a study of response to subunit inactivated influenza vaccine. Study-wide results and caveats: Authors suggested each seasonal flu vaccination may recruit only limited numbers of new T cells.

TCRdb fed the RT-PCR reads into MiXCR, producing one record per CDR3 protein. Among under 800,000 distinct CDR3 sequences listed, 14% were seen once. Germline assignment: CDR1 SGHTA and CDR2 FQGNSA. The V segment lost 1 base and the J segment 10 bases; nucleotides outside the gene matches: 9. The CDR3 sequence is 14 residues long. This TCR was recovered from a man aged 45-65 years who received an inactivated influenza vaccine. Material: PBMCs from blood, obtained 14 to 15 days before vaccination. The chain couples TRBV7-2 to TRBJ2-7; 8 bases line up with TRBD2. DNA for the CDR3: TGTGCCAGCAGCTTAGGGTCCCGGACTAGCTTACAGTACTTC. Its translation: CASSLGSRTSLQYF.